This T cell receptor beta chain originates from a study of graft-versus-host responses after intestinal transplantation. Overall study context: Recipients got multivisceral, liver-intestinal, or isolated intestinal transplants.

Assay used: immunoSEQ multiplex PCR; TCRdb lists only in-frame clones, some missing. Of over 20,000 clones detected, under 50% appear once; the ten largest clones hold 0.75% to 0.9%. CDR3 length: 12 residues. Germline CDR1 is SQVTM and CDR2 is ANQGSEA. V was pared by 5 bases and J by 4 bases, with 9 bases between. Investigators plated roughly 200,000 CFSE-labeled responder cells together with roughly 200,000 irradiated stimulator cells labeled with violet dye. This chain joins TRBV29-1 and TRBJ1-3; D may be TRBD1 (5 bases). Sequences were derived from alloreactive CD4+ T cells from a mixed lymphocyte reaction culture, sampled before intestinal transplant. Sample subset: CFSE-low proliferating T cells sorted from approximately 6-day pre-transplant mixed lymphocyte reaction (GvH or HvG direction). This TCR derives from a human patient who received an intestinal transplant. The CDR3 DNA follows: TGCAGCGTTACCAGGGAAGGAAACACCATATATTTT. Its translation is CSVTREGNTIYF.